The clone carrying this TCR beta chain was observed a few times. Its antigen is as yet unknown. The assay was run at survey level. Generated by immunoSEQ multiplex PCR, the TCRdb table keeps only in-frame clones and is missing some. This table has fewer than 45,000 clones, more than 80% appearing once. This sample was taken from a study of STAT5B mutations in CD4+ large granular lymphocyte leukemia. Buffy coats from healthy blood donors served as controls. Study-wide points: Without putative leukemic clones, patient CD4-sorted repertoires remained more clonal than healthy CD4+ repertoires.

This clonotype was sampled from a human donor in good health. Sample: CD4+ T cells from blood buffy coats.

CDR3 in DNA: TGTGCCATCGCACAGGGGTGGAACACTGAAGCTTTCTTT. Amino acid sequence: CAIAQGWNTEAFF. The chain employs TRBV21-1 and TRBJ1-1; the listed D gene, TRBD1, was not tested against the DNA. TRBV21-1 corresponds to a pseudogene. The CDR3 is 13 residues long.